There are a few counts of the clone carrying this T cell receptor beta chain. Its antigen is as yet unknown. TCRdb analysed the 5' RACE reads with MiXCR anew, one entry per CDR3 protein. The sample carries about 360,000 distinct CDR3 sequences, 14% recorded once. This entry is derived from a study of T-cell memory formation after mild COVID-19. General study results and limits: Mainly CM and EM harbored the contracting CD4+ clones; mainly EMRA harbored the CD8+ ones.

The receptor was derived from a man between 18 and 29 years old who had mild COVID-19 (a few samples of this study predate the infection). Cell type and time point are not known. Sequencing was done on a sample of PBMCs or a T cell subset sorted from them (not recorded which).

The CDR3 sequence is CASSSDSNSGANVLTF. DNA for the CDR3: TGTGCCAGCAGCTCGGACTCCAACTCTGGGGCCAACGTCCTGACTTTC. The chain joins TRBV7-2 to TRBJ2-6; D may be TRBD2 (5 bases). V lost 4 bases, J lost 0 bases, and 10 bases lay in between. CDR3 length: 16 amino acids. Germline CDR1 reads SGHTA; CDR2 reads FQGNSA. Supplemented by reference TRBV7-2 and TRBJ2-6, the full variable domain reads GAGVSQSPSNKVTEKGKDVELRCDPISGHTALYWYRQSLGQGLEFLIYFQGNSAPDKSGLPSDRFSAERTGGSVSTLTIQRTQQEDSAVYLCASSSDSNSGANVLTFGAGSRLTVL.